Following are 30 T cell receptor beta chains from one sample sequenced in a study of blood T cell repertoires in COVID-19. The protocol was immunoSEQ multiplex PCR, while the TCRdb copy is restricted to in-frame clones and leaves out a portion. The profile shows about 340,000 clones, around 83% of them singletons. The sequenced sample consisted of peripheral blood. These receptor sequences come from a man aged 25-45 years with active or convalescent COVID-19.

The rearrangement links TRBV5-1 to TRBJ2-5; 8 bases align to TRBD1. CDR1 is SGHRS and CDR2 is YFSETQ in the germline V gene. The CDR3 sequence is 13 residues long. Trimming took 2 bases from V and 5 from J; bases not matched to a gene: 2. The CDR3 region is CASSLQGEETQYF. In DNA form, the CDR3 reads TGCGCCAGCAGCTTACAGGGGGAGGAGACCCAGTACTTC.

The chain combines TRBV27 with TRBJ1-2; D not certain. The germline V gene has CDR1 MNHEY and CDR2 SMNVEV (reference sequence). Between the trimmed V and J ends, which lost 5 bases and 6 bases, there was a span of 19 bases. The CDR3 runs 15 residues. The CDR3 DNA reads TGTGCCAGCAGTCCCGACATAGATGGTTGGCATGGCTACACCTTC. Residues: CASSPDIDGWHGYTF.

The chain carries TRBV10-2 and TRBJ2-1; D call uncertain. CDR3 size: 11 residues. The V gene's germline CDR1 is WSHSY and CDR2 SAAADI. V lost 0 bases, J lost 9 bases, and 3 bases lay in between. DNA for the CDR3: TGCGCCAGCAGTGAGTCTATTGAGCAGTTCTTC. It codes for CASSESIEQFF.

This chain connects TRBV14 to TRBJ1-6; D remains unclear. Between the trimmed V and J ends, which lost 2 bases and 19 bases, there was a span of 15 bases. CDR3 length: 12 residues. Germline CDR1 and CDR2: SGHDN and FVKESK. The DNA for the CDR3 is TGTGCCAGCAGCCAAATGACTGGAACTCAGCACTTT. Its protein is CASSQMTGTQHF.

The CDR3 region has the DNA TGTGCCAGCAGCTTAGATATAGGAAGCGGTGAAGCTTTCTTT. Its translation is CASSLDIGSGEAFF. The chain combines TRBV7-9 with TRBJ1-1; D is ambiguous. This CDR3 region has 14 residues. Germline assignment: CDR1 SEHNR and CDR2 FQNEAQ (reference sequence). Trimming cost V 1 base and J 7 bases, with 13 bases left between them.

The chain is built from TRBV21-1 and TRBJ1-2. TRBV21-1 has pseudogene status. The CDR3 contains 16 residues. The CDR3 DNA follows: TGTGCCAGCAGCAAAGTGGGGGGGGCGCCTTGGAATGGCTACACCTTC. This translates into CASSKVGGAPWNGYTF.

DNA for the CDR3: TGTGCCTGGAGTGTCACAGGGGGGCTGTACTATGGCTACACCTTC. Translating it yields CAWSVTGGLYYGYTF. The chain joins TRBV30 to TRBJ1-2; 8 bases align to TRBD1. The CDR3 spans 15 residues. The V gene's germline CDR1 is GTSNPN and CDR2 SVGIG (reference sequence). V gave up 0 bases and J gave up 3 bases; unmatched junction bases: 6.

This chain connects TRBV4-2 to TRBJ2-3; a weak D match, TRBD2 (7 bases). Germline V CDR1 and CDR2: LGHNA, YNFKEQ. The CDR3 loop spans 13 amino acids. V lost 4 bases and J 13 bases, leaving 18 bases between the germline ends. The CDR3 nucleotides read TGTGCCAGCAGCCCACGAGGGGGGGGCGCGAAGTATTTT. Amino acids: CASSPRGGGAKYF.

The V call is TRBV28, the J call TRBJ2-5; 9 positions match TRBD2. CDR1 and CDR2 (germline): MDHEN, SYDVKM. J was trimmed by 2 bases and V by 6 bases; bases with no gene match: 4. This CDR3 has 14 residues. The CDR3, as DNA: TGTGCCAGCAGGACTAGCGGTTATCAAGAGACCCAGTACTTC. Its protein is CASRTSGYQETQYF.

V is TRBV19 and J is TRBJ1-1, with a possible D match to TRBD1 (6 bases). CDR3 length: 16 residues. Germline V gives CDR1 LNHDA, CDR2 SQIVND (reference sequence). Trimming took off 0 bases at V and 5 bases at J, with 16 bases between the two ends. CDR3 coding DNA: TGTGCCAGTAGTATAGATCTCACAGGGCTGAGTACTGAAGCTTTCTTT. Translated: CASSIDLTGLSTEAFF.

Comment on this clone: This sample also contains other DNA sequences that code for the same CDR3. J is TRBJ1-5 and V is TRBV7-9; TRBD1 aligns across 7 bases. There are 14 residues in the CDR3. Losses at the gene ends were 4 bases for V and 7 bases for J; bases not matched to a gene: 7. CDR1 is SEHNR, CDR2 FQNEAQ, per germline (reference sequence). CDR3 coding DNA: TGTGCCAGCAGCTCAGACAGGGTGGGCCAGCCCCAGCATTTT. It translates to CASSSDRVGQPQHF.

The V gene is TRBV15, the J gene TRBJ2-3, with 9 nucleotides matching TRBD1. With 3 bases clipped from V and 2 bases from J, the junction kept 3 bases outside the gene matches. The length of the CDR3 is 15 residues. CDR1 is LNHNV and CDR2 is YYDKDF in the germline V gene (reference sequence). Here the CDR3 reads CATSRRQGVTDTQYF. The CDR3 DNA is TGTGCCACCAGCAGGCGACAGGGGGTCACAGATACGCAGTATTTT.

The chain couples TRBV7-2 to TRBJ1-5; TRBD1 might be the D (5 bases). This CDR3 comprises 16 residues. Germline CDR1 reads SGHTA; CDR2 reads FQGNSA. V gave up 2 bases and J gave up 0 bases, with 11 bases separating them. The CDR3 region is CASSLRAGYSNQPQHF. The CDR3, as DNA: TGTGCCAGCAGCTTAAGGGCAGGGTATAGCAATCAGCCCCAGCATTTT.

The V gene is TRBV5-1, the J gene TRBJ2-3; the D gene is possibly TRBD1 (6 bases). The length of the CDR3 is 15 residues. Germline V lookup: CDR1 SGHRS, CDR2 YFSETQ. Trimming removed 2 bases from V and 0 bases from J, with 10 bases in between. DNA for the CDR3: TGCGCCAGCAGCTTTGGGGGCCCCAGCACAGATACGCAGTATTTT. It is translated as CASSFGGPSTDTQYF.

The chain carries TRBV19 and TRBJ1-5; 7 nucleotides agree with TRBD1. The CDR3 length is 14 residues. Per the germline V gene, CDR1 is LNHDA and CDR2 is SQIVND (reference sequence). Unmatched junction bases numbered 9, after V lost 6 bases and J lost 7 bases. This CDR3 reads CASRVLRGAQPQHF. The CDR3 DNA is TGTGCCAGTAGGGTCCTCAGGGGGGCACAGCCCCAGCATTTT. The full variable domain, its missing parts supplied by reference TRBV19 and TRBJ1-5, is DGGITQSPKYLFRKEGQNVTLSCEQNLNHDAMYWYRQDPGQGLRLIYYSQIVNDFQKGDIAEGYSVSREKKESFPLTVTSAQKNPTAFYLCASRVLRGAQPQHFGDGTRLSIL.

The chain recombines TRBV25-1 with TRBJ1-2, with D tentatively TRBD1 (6 bases). CDR1 MGHDK and CDR2 SYGVNS come from the germline V gene. CDR3 length: 13 amino acids. V lost 9 bases to trimming and J lost 0 bases, with 11 bases between them. CDR3 amino acids: CASQGQANYGYTF. The CDR3 DNA is TGTGCCAGTCAGGGGCAGGCTAACTATGGCTACACCTTC.

V usage is TRBV12-3 or TRBV12-4 and J usage is TRBJ1-1, with 7 bases identical to TRBD1. The CDR3 totals 12 residues. With V trimmed by 5 bases and J by 4 bases, 1 base remained unmatched. The CDR3 DNA reads TGTGCCAGCAGTCACAGGGGCACTGAAGCTTTCTTT. It is translated as CASSHRGTEAFF.

This chain links TRBV12-3 or TRBV12-4 with TRBJ2-7, with D possibly TRBD2 on 6 matching bases. The CDR3 spans 13 residues. The germline V and J ends were trimmed by 4 bases and 7 bases, with 14 bases remaining between them. CDR3 in DNA: TGTGCCAGCAGTTCGGGAGATGCGTTGGAGCAGTACTTC. Residues: CASSSGDALEQYF.

The chain is built from TRBV1 and TRBJ1-2; the DNA was not compared with TRBD1, the D call given in the table. TRBV1 is an annotated pseudogene. This CDR3 spans 13 amino acids. The CDR3 spells CTSPLDRPYGYTF. CDR3 sequence (DNA): TGCACCAGCCCTTTGGACAGGCCCTATGGCTACACCTTC.

This clone was seen a single time. V usage is TRBV9 and J usage is TRBJ1-2, with D tentatively TRBD1 (5 bases). Germline V CDR1 and CDR2: SGDLS, YYNGEE. The CDR3 is 13 residues long. V was trimmed by 5 bases and J by 1 base, leaving 9 bases between them. CDR3 nucleotide sequence: TGTGCCAGCAGTGGGGGACTTAACTATGGCTACACCTTC. Its protein is CASSGGLNYGYTF.

The chain links TRBV13 to TRBJ2-7; 7 positions agree with TRBD2. Germline loops: CDR1 PRHDT, CDR2 FYEKMQ (reference sequence). V shed 0 bases, J shed 7 bases, and the junction held 0 bases outside the gene matches. This CDR3 region has 12 residues. The CDR3 spells CASSLGGGEQYF. The CDR3 DNA reads TGTGCCAGCAGCTTAGGCGGGGGGGAGCAGTACTTC.

The rearrangement joins TRBV30 to TRBJ1-2; the D gene is possibly TRBD1 (6 bases). The V end lost 1 base, the J end lost 7 bases, and 19 bases lay between the germline ends. The germline V gene has CDR1 GTSNPN and CDR2 SVGIG (reference sequence). The CDR3 is made up of 15 amino acids. The CDR3 region has the DNA TGTGCCTGGAGTGGGGCACAGGGAGCGGTCTTTGGCTACACCTTC. This gives the protein CAWSGAQGAVFGYTF. The complete variable domain, with remaining parts taken from reference TRBV30 and TRBJ1-2, reads SQTIHQWPATLVQPVGSPLSLECTVEGTSNPNLYWYRQAAGRGLQLLFYSVGIGQISSEVPQNLSASRPQDRQFILSSKKLLLSDSGFYLCAWSGAQGAVFGYTFGSGTRLTVV.

The chain carries TRBV11-2 and TRBJ1-1; D possibly corresponds to TRBD1 (5 bases). Germline loops: CDR1 SGHAT, CDR2 FQNNGV. Trimming shortened V by 8 bases and J by 3 bases, and 13 bases separated the two germline ends. The CDR3 contains 13 residues. CDR3 coding DNA: TGTGCCAGCCTGTGGGCGGGGGACACTGAAGCTTTCTTT. Amino acids: CASLWAGDTEAFF.

V usage is TRBV6-5 and J usage is TRBJ2-2; D gene uncertain. Germline V CDR1 and CDR2: MNHEY, SVGAGI. This CDR3 comprises 15 residues. Between the trimmed V and J ends, which lost 2 bases and 2 bases, there was a span of 9 bases. In nucleotides, the CDR3 is TGTGCCAGCAGTTACCAGACACTCAACACCGGGGAGCTGTTTTTT. It encodes CASSYQTLNTGELFF.

This chain joins TRBV7-2 and TRBJ2-5, with 10 bases that match TRBD2. The CDR3 has 16 residues. The V segment lost 2 bases and the J segment 5 bases; nucleotides outside the gene matches: 8. Germline lookup yields CDR1 SGHTA and CDR2 FQGNSA. CDR3 loop: CASSLRLAGVAETQYF. The DNA of the CDR3 is TGTGCCAGCAGCTTACGCCTAGCGGGAGTGGCGGAGACCCAGTACTTC.

The gene calls are TRBV19 and TRBJ2-1, with 7 bases matching TRBD2. Trimming removed 11 bases from V and 14 bases from J; junction bases left unmatched: 6. The germline CDR1 and CDR2 sequences are LNHDA and SQIVND (reference sequence). The CDR3 loop spans 9 amino acids. The CDR3 here is CAPGRGKFF. CDR3 nucleotide sequence: TGTGCCCCTGGGAGGGGCAAGTTCTTC.

The chain combines TRBV7-2 with TRBJ1-2; 9 bases align to TRBD1. The trim removed 5 bases at V and 4 bases at J, leaving 8 bases unmatched. Germline V lookup: CDR1 SGHTA, CDR2 FQGNSA. CDR3 size: 15 residues. CDR3 in amino acids: CASSATGGEGYGYTF. The CDR3 DNA sequence: TGTGCCAGCAGCGCGACAGGGGGAGAGGGCTATGGCTACACCTTC.

The chain is built from TRBV4-3 and TRBJ2-1; 8 positions match TRBD1. V shed 8 bases and J 6 bases; nucleotides not matched to a gene: 9. Germline V lookup: CDR1 LGHNA, CDR2 YSLEER. CDR3 length: 14 amino acids. The CDR3 reads CASADRGAVNEQFF. CDR3 bases: TGCGCCAGCGCCGACAGGGGAGCAGTCAATGAGCAGTTCTTC.

This sequence joins TRBV12-2 and TRBJ2-1; TRBD2 is the table's D call and was not checked against the DNA. TRBV12-2 is a documented pseudogene. The CDR3 runs to 16 residues. The CDR3 protein is CASRLGPRNSSNEQFF. CDR3 nucleotides: TGTGCAAGTCGCTTAGGTCCTAGAAATTCCTCCAATGAGCAGTTCTTC.

V usage is TRBV4-2 and J usage is TRBJ2-1; TRBD2 might be the D (5 bases). Germline V gene sequence: CDR1 LGHNA, CDR2 YNFKEQ. The V end lost 0 bases, the J end lost 12 bases, and 9 bases lay between the germline ends. This CDR3 has 12 amino acids. CDR3 sequence reads: CASSQEYRGQFF. Written as DNA, the CDR3 is TGTGCCAGCAGCCAAGAGTATCGGGGGCAGTTCTTC.